This T cell receptor (beta chain) was sequenced during a study of blood T cells in healthy people across ages. CDR3 size: 15 residues. CDR1 LGHDT and CDR2 YNNKEL come from the germline V gene (reference sequence). The V gene end was trimmed by 4 bases and the J gene end by 3 bases; junction bases not matched to a gene: 5. Primed by a sample-barcoded 5' primer and a J-beta primer mix, a second PCR proceeded for 7 to 11 cycles. A single record per CDR3 protein comes from TCRdb applying MiXCR to the 5' RACE reads. Here the sample spans around 800,000 distinct CDR3 sequences, 25% to 30% being singletons. This sample was also put to use in a study of T cells of mothers and their children. That publication notes: Reverse transcription into cDNA received all extracted RNA, at approximately 1.4 ug per 15 ul. The second PCR's M1S primer added sample barcodes and 2-4 random nucleotides. Over 9.5 million reads per mother and roughly 3 million per child were obtained.

The sequencing input was blood. This receptor was identified in a boy aged 5 to 17 in good health. The chain employs TRBV3-1 and TRBJ2-2; the match to TRBD2 covers 7 bases. As DNA, the CDR3 is TGTGCCAGCAGCCCAGCGGGGAGGGACACCGGGGAGCTGTTTTTT. Encoded protein: CASSPAGRDTGELFF.